This T cell receptor beta chain comes out of a study of blood T cell repertoires in COVID-19. Study-wide context: The study drew acute and convalescent COVID-19 samples from the United States, Italy and Spain. T cells, B-cell-depleted T cells, or PBMCs supplied cDNA or gDNA.

Authors' analysis steps: Estimated nucleated cell counts came from reference gene primer amplification. Assay: immunoSEQ multiplex PCR; the TCRdb copy retains only in-frame clones and omits some. The DNA was the basis for D and trimming; V, J and clone size are from that table. The table shows 84,000 or so clones, with 75% to 85% occurring only once. The CDR3 contains 15 residues. Germline lookup yields CDR1 SGHNT and CDR2 YYREEE (reference sequence). The sequenced material came from peripheral blood. The gene calls are TRBV5-4 and TRBJ2-1; a possible D gene is TRBD2 (6 bases). This clonotype was obtained from a human donor in a cohort sampled during active COVID-19. The CDR3 DNA sequence: TGTGCGACAAAAAAGGTTGGGGGGAACTACAATGAGCAGTTCTTC. Protein product: CATKKVGGNYNEQFF.